The TCR beta chain under discussion was sequenced for a study of T cells expressing NK-cell markers. Researchers built TCR beta cDNA using 5'RACE template switching with UMIs. TCRdb processed the 5' RACE reads again and assigns one entry to each CDR3 protein, with no DNA. This listing includes 450,000 to 600,000 distinct CDR3 sequences. The CDR3 runs 17 residues. Per germline, CDR1 SQVTM and CDR2 ANQGSEA. This clonotype was sampled from a man between 18 and 29 years old in good health. The chain couples TRBV29-1 to TRBJ1-1; TCRdb selects TRBD1, and the lack of DNA leaves this call unchecked. Sequencing input: blood T cells: a sorted CD56 or NKG2C T cell subset, CD4+ or CD8+ T cells, or bulk PBMC T cells (not recorded which). CDR3 in amino acids: CSVGAGQGPSRGTEAFF. The full variable domain, completed using reference TRBV29-1 and TRBJ1-1, is SAVISQKPSRDICQRGTSLTIQCQVDSQVTMMFWYRQQPGQSLTLIATANQGSEATYESGFVIDKFPISRPNLTFSTLTVSNMSPEDSSIYLCSVGAGQGPSRGTEAFFGQGTRLTVV.